The T cell receptor beta chain under discussion was sequenced for a study of blood T cell repertoires in COVID-19. Study details: The origin of the acute and convalescent COVID-19 samples was the United States, Italy and Spain. T cells, B-cell-depleted T cells, or PBMCs provided the cDNA or gDNA that served as material.

The CDR3 has 16 amino acids. Germline V gene lookup returns CDR1 KGHSH and CDR2 LQKENI. The V and J ends lost 6 bases and 10 bases respectively, with 24 bases between them. Participants had their cohort set by participant-reported clinical history. In the authors' workflow: Nucleated cell number was recorded as an estimate derived from reference gene primer amplification. Data came from immunoSEQ multiplex PCR; TCRdb stores just in-frame clones and leaves some out. V and J calls plus clone size are reproduced from that table; the DNA served to infer D and trimming. This table has roughly 230,000 clones, 70% to 85% appearing once.

This TCR was recovered from a woman aged 60 to 75 who had recovered from COVID-19. The source material was PBMCs or T cells enriched from blood (not recorded which). The genes are TRBV18 and TRBJ1-4; D might be TRBD1 (5 bases). The CDR3 region has the DNA TGTGCCAGCTCTCCTCGAGAAGGCCAGGGAGCGGGAAAACTGTTTTTT. Its protein is CASSPREGQGAGKLFF.